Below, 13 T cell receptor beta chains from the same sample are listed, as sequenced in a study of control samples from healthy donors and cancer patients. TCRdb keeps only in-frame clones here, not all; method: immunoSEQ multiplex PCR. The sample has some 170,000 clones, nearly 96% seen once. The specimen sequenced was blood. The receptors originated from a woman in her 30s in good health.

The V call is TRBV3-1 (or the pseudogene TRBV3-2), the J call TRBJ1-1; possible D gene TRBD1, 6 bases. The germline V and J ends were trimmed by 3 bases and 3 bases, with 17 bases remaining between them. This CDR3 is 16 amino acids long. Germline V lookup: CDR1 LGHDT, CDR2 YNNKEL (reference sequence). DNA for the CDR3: TGTGCCAGCAGCCAGTCCTTCAGGGGAGGGGACACTGAAGCTTTCTTT. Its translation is CASSQSFRGGDTEAFF.

In DNA, the CDR3 is TGTGCCAGCAGCCCCGCGACCGGGACAGGCACTACTGAAGCTTTCTTT. Residues: CASSPATGTGTTEAFF. The chain joins TRBV7-9 to TRBJ1-1; 8 bases are a match to TRBD1. The CDR3 totals 16 residues. V trimming: 5 bases; J trimming: 5 bases; junction bases outside the gene matches: 13. In germline, CDR1 is SEHNR, CDR2 FQNEAQ (reference sequence).

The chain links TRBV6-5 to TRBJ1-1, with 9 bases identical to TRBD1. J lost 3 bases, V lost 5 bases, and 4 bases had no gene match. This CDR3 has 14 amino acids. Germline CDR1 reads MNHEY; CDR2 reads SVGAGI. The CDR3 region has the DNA TGTGCCAGCAGTACAGGGGGCCCCTACACTGAAGCTTTCTTT. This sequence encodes CASSTGGPYTEAFF.

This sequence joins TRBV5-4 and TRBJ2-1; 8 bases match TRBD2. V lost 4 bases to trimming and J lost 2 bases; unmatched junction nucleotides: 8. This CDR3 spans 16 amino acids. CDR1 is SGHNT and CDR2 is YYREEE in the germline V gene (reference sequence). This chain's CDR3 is CASSPGAGRAYNEQFF. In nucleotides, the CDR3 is TGTGCCAGCAGCCCCGGTGCCGGGAGGGCCTACAATGAGCAGTTCTTC.

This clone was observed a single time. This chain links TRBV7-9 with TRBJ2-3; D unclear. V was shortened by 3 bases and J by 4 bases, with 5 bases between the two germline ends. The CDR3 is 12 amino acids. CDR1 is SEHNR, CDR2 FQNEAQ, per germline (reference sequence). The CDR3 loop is CASSLQPDTQYF. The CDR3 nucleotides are TGTGCCAGCAGCTTGCAGCCAGATACGCAGTATTTT.

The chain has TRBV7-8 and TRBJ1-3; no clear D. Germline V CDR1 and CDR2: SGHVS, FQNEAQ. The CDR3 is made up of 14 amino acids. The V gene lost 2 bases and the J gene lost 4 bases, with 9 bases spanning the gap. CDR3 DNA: TGTGCCAGCAGCTTAAGTTGGCAGGGAAACACCATATATTTT. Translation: CASSLSWQGNTIYF.

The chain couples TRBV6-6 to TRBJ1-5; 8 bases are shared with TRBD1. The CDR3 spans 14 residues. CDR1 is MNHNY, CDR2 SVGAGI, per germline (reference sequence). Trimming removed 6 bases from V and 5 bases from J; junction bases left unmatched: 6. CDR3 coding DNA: TGTGCCAGCAGCTCAGGGGGCCTGGATCAGCCCCAGCATTTT. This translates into CASSSGGLDQPQHF.

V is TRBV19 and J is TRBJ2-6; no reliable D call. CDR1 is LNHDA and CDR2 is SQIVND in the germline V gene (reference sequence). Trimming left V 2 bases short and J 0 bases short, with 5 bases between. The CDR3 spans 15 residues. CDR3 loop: CASSILPSGANVLTF. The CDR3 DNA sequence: TGTGCCAGTAGTATATTGCCCTCTGGGGCCAACGTCCTGACTTTC.

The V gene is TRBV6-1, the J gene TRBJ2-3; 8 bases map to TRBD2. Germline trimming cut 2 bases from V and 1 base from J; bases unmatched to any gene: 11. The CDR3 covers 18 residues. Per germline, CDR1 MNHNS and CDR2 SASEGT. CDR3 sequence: CASSEIPGGGTGTDTQYF. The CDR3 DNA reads TGTGCCAGCAGTGAAATTCCCGGGGGGGGGACTGGCACAGATACGCAGTATTTT.

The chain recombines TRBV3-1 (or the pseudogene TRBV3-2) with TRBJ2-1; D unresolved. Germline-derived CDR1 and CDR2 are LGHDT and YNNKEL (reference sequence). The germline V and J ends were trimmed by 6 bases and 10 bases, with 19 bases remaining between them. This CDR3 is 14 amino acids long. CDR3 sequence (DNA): TGTGCCAGCAGTCTCTTTTCAGCTTCAAGCGAGCAGTTCTTC. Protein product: CASSLFSASSEQFF.

In DNA, the CDR3 is TGCAGCGTTTCCGGGACCCTAGGATACAATGAGCAGTTCTTC. The encoded protein is CSVSGTLGYNEQFF. The chain is built from TRBV29-1 and TRBJ2-1; perhaps D is TRBD1 or TRBD2 (5 bases each). The germline CDR1 and CDR2 sequences are SQVTM and ANQGSEA. V was pared by 5 bases and J by 4 bases, with 15 bases between. This CDR3 has 14 amino acids.

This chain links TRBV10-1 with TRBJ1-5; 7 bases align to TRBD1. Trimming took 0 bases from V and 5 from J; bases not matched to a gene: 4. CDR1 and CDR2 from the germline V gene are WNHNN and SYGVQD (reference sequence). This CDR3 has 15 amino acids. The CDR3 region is CASSESGQTYQPQHF. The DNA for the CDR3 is TGCGCCAGCAGTGAGTCGGGACAGACTTATCAGCCCCAGCATTTT.

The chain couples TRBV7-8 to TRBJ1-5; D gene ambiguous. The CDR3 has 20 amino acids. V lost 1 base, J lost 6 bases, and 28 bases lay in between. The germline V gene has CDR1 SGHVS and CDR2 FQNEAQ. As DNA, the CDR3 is TGTGCCAGCAGCTTAGGTGGGAGGTTCCCGGGCCAGCTTGTGCGTCAGCCCCAGCATTTT. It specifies CASSLGGRFPGQLVRQPQHF.